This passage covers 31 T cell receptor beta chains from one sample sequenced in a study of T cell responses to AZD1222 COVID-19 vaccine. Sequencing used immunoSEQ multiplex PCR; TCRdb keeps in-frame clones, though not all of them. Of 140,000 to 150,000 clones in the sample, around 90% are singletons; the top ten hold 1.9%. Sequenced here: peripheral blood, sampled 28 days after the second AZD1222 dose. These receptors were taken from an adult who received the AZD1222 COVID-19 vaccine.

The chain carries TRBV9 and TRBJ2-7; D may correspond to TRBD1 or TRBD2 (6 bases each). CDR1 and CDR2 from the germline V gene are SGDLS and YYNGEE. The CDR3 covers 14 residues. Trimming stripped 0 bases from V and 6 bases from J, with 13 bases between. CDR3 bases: TGTGCCAGCAGCGTAGGGGCAGGGGAGGCCGAGCAGTACTTC. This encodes CASSVGAGEAEQYF.

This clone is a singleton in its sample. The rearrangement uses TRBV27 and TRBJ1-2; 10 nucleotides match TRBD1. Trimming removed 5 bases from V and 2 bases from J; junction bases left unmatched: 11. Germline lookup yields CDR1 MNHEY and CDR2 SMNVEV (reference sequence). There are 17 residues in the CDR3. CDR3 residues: CASSDDWTGGKNYGYTF. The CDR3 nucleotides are TGTGCCAGCAGTGACGACTGGACAGGGGGGAAGAACTATGGCTACACCTTC.

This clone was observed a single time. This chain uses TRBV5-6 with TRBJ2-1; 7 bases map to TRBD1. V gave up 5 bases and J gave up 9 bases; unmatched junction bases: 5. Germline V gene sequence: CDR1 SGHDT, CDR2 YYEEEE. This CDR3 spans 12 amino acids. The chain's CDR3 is CASRGTGVEQFF. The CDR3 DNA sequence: TGTGCCAGCAGGGGAACAGGGGTTGAGCAGTTCTTC.

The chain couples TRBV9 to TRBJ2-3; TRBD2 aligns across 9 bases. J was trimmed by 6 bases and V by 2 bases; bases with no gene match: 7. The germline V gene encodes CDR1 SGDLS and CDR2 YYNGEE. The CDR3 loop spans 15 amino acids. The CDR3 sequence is CASSVSRGGWDTQYF. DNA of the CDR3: TGTGCCAGCAGCGTTTCGCGGGGGGGCTGGGATACGCAGTATTTT.

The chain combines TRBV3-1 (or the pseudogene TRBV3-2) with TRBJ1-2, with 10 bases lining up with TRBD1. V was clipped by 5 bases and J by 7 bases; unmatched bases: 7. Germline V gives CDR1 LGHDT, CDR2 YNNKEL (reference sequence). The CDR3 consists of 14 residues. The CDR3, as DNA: TGTGCCAGCAGCGAGACAGGGGGCAAGGGTGGCTACACCTTC. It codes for CASSETGGKGGYTF.

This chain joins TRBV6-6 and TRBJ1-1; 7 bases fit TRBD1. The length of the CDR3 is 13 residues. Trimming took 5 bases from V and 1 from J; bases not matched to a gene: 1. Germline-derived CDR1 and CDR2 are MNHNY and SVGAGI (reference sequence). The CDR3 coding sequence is TGTGCCAGCAGTGGGACAGCGAACACTGAAGCTTTCTTT. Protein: CASSGTANTEAFF.

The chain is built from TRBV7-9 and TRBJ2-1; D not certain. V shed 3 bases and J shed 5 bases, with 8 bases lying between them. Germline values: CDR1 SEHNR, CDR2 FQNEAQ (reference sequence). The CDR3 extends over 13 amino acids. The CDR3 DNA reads TGTGCCAGCAGCTTCAGCTCTCACAATGAGCAGTTCTTC. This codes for CASSFSSHNEQFF.

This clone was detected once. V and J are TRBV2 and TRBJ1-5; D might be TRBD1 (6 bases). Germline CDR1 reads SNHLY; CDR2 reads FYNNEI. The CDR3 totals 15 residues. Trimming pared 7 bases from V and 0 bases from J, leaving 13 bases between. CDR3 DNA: TGTGCCAGCACCAAGGACAGCCATAGCAATCAGCCCCAGCATTTT. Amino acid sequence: CASTKDSHSNQPQHF.

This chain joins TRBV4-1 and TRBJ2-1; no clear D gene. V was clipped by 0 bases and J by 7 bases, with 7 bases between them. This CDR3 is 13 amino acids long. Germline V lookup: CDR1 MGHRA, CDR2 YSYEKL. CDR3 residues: CASSQEARNEQFF. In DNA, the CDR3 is TGCGCCAGCAGCCAAGAAGCGAGGAATGAGCAGTTCTTC.

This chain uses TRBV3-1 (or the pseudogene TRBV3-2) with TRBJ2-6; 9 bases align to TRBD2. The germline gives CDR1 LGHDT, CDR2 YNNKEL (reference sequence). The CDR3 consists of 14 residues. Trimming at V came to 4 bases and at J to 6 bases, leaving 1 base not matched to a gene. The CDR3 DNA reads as TGTGCCAGCAGCCCGGGACTAGCGGCCAACGTCCTGACTTTC. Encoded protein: CASSPGLAANVLTF.

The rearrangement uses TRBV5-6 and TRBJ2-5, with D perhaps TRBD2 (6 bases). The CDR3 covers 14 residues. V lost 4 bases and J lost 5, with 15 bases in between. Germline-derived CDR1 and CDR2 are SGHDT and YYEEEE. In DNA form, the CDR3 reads TGTGCCAGCAGCCCGCGGGCGGGGATGGAGACCCAGTACTTC. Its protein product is CASSPRAGMETQYF.

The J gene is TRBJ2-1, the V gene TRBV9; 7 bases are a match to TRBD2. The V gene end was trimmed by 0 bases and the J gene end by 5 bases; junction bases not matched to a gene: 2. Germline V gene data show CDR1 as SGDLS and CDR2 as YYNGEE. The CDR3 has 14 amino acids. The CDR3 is CASSVVGLNNEQFF. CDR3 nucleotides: TGTGCCAGCAGCGTAGTGGGACTAAACAATGAGCAGTTCTTC.

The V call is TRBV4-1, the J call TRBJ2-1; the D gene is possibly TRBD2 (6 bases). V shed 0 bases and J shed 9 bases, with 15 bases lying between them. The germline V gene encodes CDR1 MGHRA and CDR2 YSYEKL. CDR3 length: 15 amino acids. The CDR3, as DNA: TGCGCCAGCAGCCAAGAAGAGCCTAGCGTGGGTGAGCAGTTCTTC. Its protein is CASSQEEPSVGEQFF.

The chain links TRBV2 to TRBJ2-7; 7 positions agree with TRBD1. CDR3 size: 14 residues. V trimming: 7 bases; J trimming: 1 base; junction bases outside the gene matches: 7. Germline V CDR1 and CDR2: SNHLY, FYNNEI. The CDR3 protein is CASTDLGQSYEQYF. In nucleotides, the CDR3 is TGTGCCAGCACGGACCTGGGACAGTCCTACGAGCAGTACTTC.

The CDR3 is CASNGGGGYGYTF. As DNA, the CDR3 is TGTGCCAGCAACGGGGGAGGGGGCTATGGCTACACCTTC. V is TRBV2 and J is TRBJ1-2, with D perhaps TRBD1 (6 bases). The CDR3 spans 13 residues. The V gene's germline CDR1 is SNHLY and CDR2 FYNNEI. The V gene lost 7 bases and the J gene lost 4 bases, with 13 bases spanning the gap.

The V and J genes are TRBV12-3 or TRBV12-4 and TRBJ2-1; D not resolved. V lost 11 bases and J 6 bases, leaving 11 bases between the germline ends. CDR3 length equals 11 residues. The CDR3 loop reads CASTFGNEQFF. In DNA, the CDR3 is TGTGCCTCCACATTTGGCAATGAGCAGTTCTTC.

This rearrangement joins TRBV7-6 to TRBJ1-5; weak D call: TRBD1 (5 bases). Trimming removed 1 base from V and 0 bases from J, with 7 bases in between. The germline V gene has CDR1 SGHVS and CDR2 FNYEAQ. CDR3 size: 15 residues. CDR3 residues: CASSLGGTSNQPQHF. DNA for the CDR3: TGTGCCAGCAGCTTAGGGGGGACTAGCAATCAGCCCCAGCATTTT.

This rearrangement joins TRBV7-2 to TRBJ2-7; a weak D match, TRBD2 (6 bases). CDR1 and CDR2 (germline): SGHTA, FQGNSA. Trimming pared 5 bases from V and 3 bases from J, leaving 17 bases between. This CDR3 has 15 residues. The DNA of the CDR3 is TGTGCCAGCAGCGCCCGACCGGGGGTCTACTACGAGCAGTACTTC. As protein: CASSARPGVYYEQYF.

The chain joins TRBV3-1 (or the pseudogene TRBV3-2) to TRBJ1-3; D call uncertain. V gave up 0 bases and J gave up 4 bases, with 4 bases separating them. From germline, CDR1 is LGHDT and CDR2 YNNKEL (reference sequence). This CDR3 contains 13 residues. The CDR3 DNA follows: TGTGCCAGCAGCCAAGAAGTAGGAAACACCATATATTTT. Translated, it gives CASSQEVGNTIYF.

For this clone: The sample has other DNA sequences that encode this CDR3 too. CDR3 in amino acids: CASSLAPGLEETQYF. CDR3 in DNA: TGTGCCAGCAGCTTAGCACCGGGGTTAGAAGAGACCCAGTACTTC. The rearrangement links TRBV7-2 to TRBJ2-5; D might be TRBD2 (5 bases). CDR1 is SGHTA, CDR2 FQGNSA, per germline. The CDR3 has 15 amino acids. The ends were cut back, 0 bases at V and 3 bases at J, with 11 bases in the middle.

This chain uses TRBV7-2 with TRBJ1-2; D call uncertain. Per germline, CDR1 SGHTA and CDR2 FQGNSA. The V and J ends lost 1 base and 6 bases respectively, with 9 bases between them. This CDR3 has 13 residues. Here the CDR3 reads CASSLVGSDGYTF. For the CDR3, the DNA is TGTGCCAGCAGCTTAGTTGGCTCAGATGGCTACACCTTC.

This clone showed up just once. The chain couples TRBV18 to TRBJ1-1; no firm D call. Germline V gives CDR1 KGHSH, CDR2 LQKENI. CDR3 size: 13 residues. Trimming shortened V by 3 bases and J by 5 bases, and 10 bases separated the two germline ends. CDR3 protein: CASSPDLGTEAFF. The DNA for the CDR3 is TGTGCCAGCTCACCGGATTTAGGGACTGAAGCTTTCTTT.

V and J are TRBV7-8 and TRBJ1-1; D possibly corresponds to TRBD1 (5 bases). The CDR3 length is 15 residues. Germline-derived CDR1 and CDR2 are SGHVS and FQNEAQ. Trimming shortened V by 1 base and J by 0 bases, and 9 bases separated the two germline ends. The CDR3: CASSLEGRVNTEAFF. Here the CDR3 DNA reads TGTGCCAGCAGCTTAGAGGGCAGGGTGAACACTGAAGCTTTCTTT.

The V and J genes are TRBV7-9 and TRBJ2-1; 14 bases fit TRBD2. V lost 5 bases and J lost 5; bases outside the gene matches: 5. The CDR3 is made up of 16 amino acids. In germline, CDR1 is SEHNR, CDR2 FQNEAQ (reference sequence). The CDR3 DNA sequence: TGTGCCAGCAGCCGACTAGCGGGAGGGTTGGACAATGAGCAGTTCTTC. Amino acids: CASSRLAGGLDNEQFF.

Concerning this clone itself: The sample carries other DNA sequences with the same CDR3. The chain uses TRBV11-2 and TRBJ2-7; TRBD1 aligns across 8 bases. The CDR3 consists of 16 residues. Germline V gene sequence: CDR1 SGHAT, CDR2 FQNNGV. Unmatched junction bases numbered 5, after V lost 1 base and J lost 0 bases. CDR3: CASSLAPGQASYEQYF. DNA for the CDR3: TGTGCCAGCAGCTTAGCTCCGGGACAGGCCTCCTACGAGCAGTACTTC.

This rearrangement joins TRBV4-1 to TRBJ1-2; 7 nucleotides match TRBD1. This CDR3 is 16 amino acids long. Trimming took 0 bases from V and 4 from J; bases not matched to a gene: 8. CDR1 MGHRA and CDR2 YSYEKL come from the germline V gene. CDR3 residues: CASSQEPGQPIYGYTF. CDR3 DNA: TGCGCCAGCAGCCAAGAACCGGGACAGCCGATCTATGGCTACACCTTC.

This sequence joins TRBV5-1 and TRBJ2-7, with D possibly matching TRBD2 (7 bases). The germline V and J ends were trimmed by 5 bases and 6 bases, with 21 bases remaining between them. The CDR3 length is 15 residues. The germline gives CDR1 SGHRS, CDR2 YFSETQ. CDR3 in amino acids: CASRGDYSLGGEQYF. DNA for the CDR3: TGCGCCAGCAGGGGGGACTATTCCCTAGGGGGCGAGCAGTACTTC.

CDR3 loop: CASSQLAGGTDTQYF. CDR3 DNA sequence: TGTGCCAGCAGTCAACTAGCGGGTGGCACAGATACGCAGTATTTT. The chain recombines TRBV6-5 with TRBJ2-3; 9 nucleotides align to TRBD2. The length of the CDR3 is 15 residues. Germline CDR1 reads MNHEY; CDR2 reads SVGAGI. V was clipped by 5 bases and J by 1 base; unmatched bases: 4.

The CDR3 region is CAIGTGVNQPQHF. CDR3 bases: TGTGCCATAGGGACAGGGGTCAATCAGCCCCAGCATTTT. The genes are TRBV19 and TRBJ1-5; 10 bases match TRBD1. Germline-derived CDR1 and CDR2 are LNHDA and SQIVND (reference sequence). V lost 10 bases and J lost 3; bases outside the gene matches: 3. The CDR3 has 13 residues.

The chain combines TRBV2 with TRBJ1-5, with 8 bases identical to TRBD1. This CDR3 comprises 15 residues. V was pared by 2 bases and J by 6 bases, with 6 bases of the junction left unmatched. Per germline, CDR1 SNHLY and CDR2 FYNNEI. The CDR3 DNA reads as TGTGCCAGCAGTGAAACCTACAGGGGGTCTCAGCCCCAGCATTTT. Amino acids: CASSETYRGSQPQHF.

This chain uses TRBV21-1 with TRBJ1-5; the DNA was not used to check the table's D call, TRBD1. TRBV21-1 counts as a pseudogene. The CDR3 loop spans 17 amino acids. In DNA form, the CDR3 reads TGTGCCAGCAACCAGGACAGGACTAACTCTAGCAATCAGCCCCAGCATTTT. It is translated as CASNQDRTNSSNQPQHF.